These 14 T cell receptor beta chains share one sample of origin, sequenced in a study of blood T cell repertoires in COVID-19. Here immunoSEQ multiplex PCR was the method, and the copy in TCRdb shows in-frame clones only, minus some. The sample includes 62,000 or so clones, 80% to 90% of them seen just once. The sequencing sample was made of PBMCs or T cells enriched from blood (not recorded which). The receptor source for this set is a woman aged 40 to 50 with acute COVID-19.

The V and J genes are TRBV2 and TRBJ1-2; 7 nucleotides match TRBD1. V trimming: 6 bases; J trimming: 4 bases; junction bases outside the gene matches: 5. This CDR3 contains 13 residues. Germline-derived CDR1 and CDR2 are SNHLY and FYNNEI. CDR3 bases: TGTGCCAGCAGGGGGACAGCCCTCTATGGCTACACCTTC. Its protein is CASRGTALYGYTF.

CDR3 loop: CASSQDTGNTEAFF. The CDR3 nucleotides read TGTGCCAGCAGCCAAGATACAGGGAACACTGAAGCTTTCTTT. The chain recombines TRBV4-2 with TRBJ1-1; tentatively, D is TRBD1 (5 bases). The CDR3 covers 14 residues. CDR1 LGHNA and CDR2 YNFKEQ come from the germline V gene. Trimming took off 0 bases at V and 1 base at J, with 6 bases between the two ends.

CDR3 residues: CASSEKEGSGNTIYF. CDR3 DNA: TGTGCCAGCAGTGAAAAAGAGGGATCTGGAAACACCATATATTTT. The rearrangement uses TRBV6-1 and TRBJ1-3; D unresolved. CDR3 length equals 15 residues. Between the trimmed V and J ends, which lost 2 bases and 1 base, there was a span of 9 bases. Per germline, CDR1 MNHNS and CDR2 SASEGT.

The chain joins TRBV19 to TRBJ2-3, with D possibly TRBD2 on 6 matching bases. The CDR3 covers 14 residues. Trimming left V 1 base short and J 4 bases short, with 9 bases between. Per the germline V gene, CDR1 is LNHDA and CDR2 is SQIVND (reference sequence). The CDR3 region is CASSIGAGPDTQYF. The CDR3 region has the DNA TGTGCCAGTAGTATAGGTGCGGGACCAGATACGCAGTATTTT. The whole variable domain, filled in from reference TRBV19 and TRBJ2-3, reads DGGITQSPKYLFRKEGQNVTLSCEQNLNHDAMYWYRQDPGQGLRLIYYSQIVNDFQKGDIAEGYSVSREKKESFPLTVTSAQKNPTAFYLCASSIGAGPDTQYFGPGTRLTVL.

This chain connects TRBV9 to TRBJ1-1; perhaps TRBD1 as D (5 bases). The V end was cut by 7 bases, the J end by 0 bases, with 13 bases between. The germline V gene has CDR1 SGDLS and CDR2 YYNGEE. This CDR3 has 14 residues. The DNA of the CDR3 is TGTGCCAGCTCCCTGAAAGGGGTGAACACTGAAGCTTTCTTT. It encodes CASSLKGVNTEAFF.

The chain couples TRBV6-5 to TRBJ1-6; D gene uncertain. Germline V gene lookup returns CDR1 MNHEY and CDR2 SVGAGI. Trimming took 6 bases from V and 7 from J, leaving 16 bases between them. CDR3 length equals 15 residues. DNA of the CDR3: TGTGCCAGCAGACCACCGGGCCGACTAAATTCACCCCTCCACTTT. This gives the protein CASRPPGRLNSPLHF.

V is TRBV19 and J is TRBJ2-7, with 8 bases matching TRBD1. Germline V gives CDR1 LNHDA, CDR2 SQIVND (reference sequence). V was pared by 6 bases and J by 4 bases, with 20 bases of the junction left unmatched. The CDR3 contains 18 residues. The CDR3 DNA follows: TGTGCCAGTAGCCCCGAATATTTAACCGGGACAGGAGGTTACGAGCAGTACTTC. Translated, it gives CASSPEYLTGTGGYEQYF.

The genes are TRBV14 and TRBJ1-4; D might be TRBD1 (6 bases). This CDR3 contains 14 residues. The germline V gene has CDR1 SGHDN and CDR2 FVKESK. V dropped 7 bases and J dropped 4 bases, with 13 bases sitting between them. CDR3 in amino acids: CASKSTGFNEKLFF. DNA of the CDR3: TGTGCCAGCAAATCGACAGGCTTTAATGAAAAACTGTTTTTT.

The V and J genes are TRBV5-1 and TRBJ1-4, with D uncertain. There are 12 residues in the CDR3. Germline V gives CDR1 SGHRS, CDR2 YFSETQ. The V and J ends lost 1 base and 7 bases respectively, with 5 bases between them. The CDR3 DNA reads TGCGCCAGCAGCTTGAGAGGTGAAAAACTGTTTTTT. Amino acids: CASSLRGEKLFF.

The genes are TRBV10-2 and TRBJ2-1, with TRBD1 as a possible D gene (5 bases). V was shortened by 0 bases and J by 10 bases, with 16 bases between the two germline ends. Germline CDR1 WSHSY, CDR2 SAAADI. CDR3 length equals 15 residues. CDR3 region: CASSESLTGQREQFF. CDR3 bases: TGCGCCAGCAGTGAGTCGTTAACAGGCCAACGGGAGCAGTTCTTC.

The chain employs TRBV7-8 and TRBJ2-7; 8 nucleotides agree with TRBD1. The CDR3 totals 14 residues. V dropped 3 bases and J dropped 7; count of bases not matched to a gene: 8. Germline V gene lookup returns CDR1 SGHVS and CDR2 FQNEAQ. The CDR3: CASSFNRGASEQYV. The CDR3 nucleotides read TGTGCCAGCAGCTTCAACAGGGGGGCAAGTGAGCAGTACGTC.

The chain employs TRBV21-1 and TRBJ2-1; the DNA was not used to check the table's D call, TRBD2. TRBV21-1 is a pseudogene segment. The CDR3 loop spans 18 amino acids. The CDR3 coding sequence is TGTGCCAGCAGCAAGACTAGCGGGGGGCGGGGTTCCTACAATGAGCAGTTCTTC. As protein: CASSKTSGGRGSYNEQFF.

V and J are TRBV7-2 and TRBJ1-6; D is undetermined. V dropped 6 bases and J dropped 6 bases, with 12 bases sitting between them. Germline assignment: CDR1 SGHTA and CDR2 FQGNSA. The CDR3 extends over 14 amino acids. In DNA, the CDR3 is TGTGCCAGCAGGGGAGGGTTAGGTAATTCACCCCTCCACTTT. Encoded protein: CASRGGLGNSPLHF. The whole variable domain, remainder taken from reference TRBV7-2 and TRBJ1-6, is GAGVSQSPSNKVTEKGKDVELRCDPISGHTALYWYRQSLGQGLEFLIYFQGNSAPDKSGLPSDRFSAERTGGSVSTLTIQRTQQEDSAVYLCASRGGLGNSPLHFGNGTRLTVT.

Concerning this clone itself: A read error may account for a junction end that differs from germline. The chain recombines TRBV25-1 with TRBJ2-3; 9 nucleotides match TRBD2. The CDR3 spans 18 residues. The germline CDR1 and CDR2 sequences are MGHDK and SYGVNS. Here the CDR3 reads CASRESGRLAGSTDTQYF. In DNA form, the CDR3 reads TGTGCCAGCAGAGAATCGGGGAGGCTAGCGGGGAGCACAGATACGCAGTATTTT.